This T cell receptor (beta chain) is drawn from a study of OX40 agonist ivuxolimab in advanced cancers. Study summary: A partial response was reached by three patients: one with hepatocellular carcinoma and two with cutaneous melanoma.

TCRdb's table, derived via immunoSEQ multiplex PCR, lists solely in-frame clones and lacks some. This sample has about 79,000 clones, with about nine tenths found just once. This clone was picked up one time. The specimen comprised CD4+ or CD8+ T cells sorted from blood, sampled in a trial of the OX40 agonist ivuxolimab. This receptor was obtained from an adult with an advanced solid tumor such as melanoma, head and neck, liver or kidney cancer.

The CDR3 DNA reads as TGCAGCGTTGATCTTATGCAAGCGAGGGAGCAGTTCTTC. Translation: CSVDLMQAREQFF. The chain employs TRBV29-1 and TRBJ2-1; D call uncertain. The germline gives CDR1 SQVTM, CDR2 ANQGSEA. V was shortened by 3 bases and J by 10 bases, with 16 bases between the two germline ends. This CDR3 comprises 13 residues.